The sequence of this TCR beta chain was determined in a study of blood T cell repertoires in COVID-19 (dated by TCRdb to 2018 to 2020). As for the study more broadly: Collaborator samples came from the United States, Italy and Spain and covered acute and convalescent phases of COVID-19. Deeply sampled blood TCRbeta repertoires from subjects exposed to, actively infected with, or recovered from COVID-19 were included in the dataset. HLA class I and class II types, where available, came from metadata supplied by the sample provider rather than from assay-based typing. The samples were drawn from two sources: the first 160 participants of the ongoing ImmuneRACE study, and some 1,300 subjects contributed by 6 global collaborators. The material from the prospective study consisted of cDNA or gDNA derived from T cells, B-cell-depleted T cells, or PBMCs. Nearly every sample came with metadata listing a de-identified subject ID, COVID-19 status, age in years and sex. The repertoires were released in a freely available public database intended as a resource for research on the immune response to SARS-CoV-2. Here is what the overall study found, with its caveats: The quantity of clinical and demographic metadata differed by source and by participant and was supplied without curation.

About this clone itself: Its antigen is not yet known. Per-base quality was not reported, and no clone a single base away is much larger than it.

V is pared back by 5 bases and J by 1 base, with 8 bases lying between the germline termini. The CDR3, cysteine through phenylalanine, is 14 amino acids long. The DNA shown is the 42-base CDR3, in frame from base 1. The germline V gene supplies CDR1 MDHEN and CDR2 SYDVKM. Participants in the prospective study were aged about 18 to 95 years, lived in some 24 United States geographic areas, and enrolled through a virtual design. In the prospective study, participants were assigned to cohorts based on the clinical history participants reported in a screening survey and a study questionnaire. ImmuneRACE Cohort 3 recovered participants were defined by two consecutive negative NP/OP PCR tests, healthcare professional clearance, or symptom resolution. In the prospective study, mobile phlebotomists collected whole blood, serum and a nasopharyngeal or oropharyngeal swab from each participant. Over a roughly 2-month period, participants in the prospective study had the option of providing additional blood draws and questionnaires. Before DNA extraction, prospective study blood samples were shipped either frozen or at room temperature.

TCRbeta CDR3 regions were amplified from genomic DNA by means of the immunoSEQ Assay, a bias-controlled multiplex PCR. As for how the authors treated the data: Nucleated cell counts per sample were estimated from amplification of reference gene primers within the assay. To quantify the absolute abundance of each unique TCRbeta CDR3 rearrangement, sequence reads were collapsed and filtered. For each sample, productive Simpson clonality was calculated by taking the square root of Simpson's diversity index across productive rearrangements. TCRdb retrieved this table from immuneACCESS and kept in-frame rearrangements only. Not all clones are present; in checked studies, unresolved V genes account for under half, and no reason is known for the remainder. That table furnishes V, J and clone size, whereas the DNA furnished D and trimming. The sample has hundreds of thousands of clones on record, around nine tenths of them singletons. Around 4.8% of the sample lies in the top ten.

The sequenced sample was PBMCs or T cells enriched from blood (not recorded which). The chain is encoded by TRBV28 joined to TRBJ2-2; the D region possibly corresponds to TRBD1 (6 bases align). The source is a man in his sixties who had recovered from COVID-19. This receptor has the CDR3 CASSGGQNTGELFF. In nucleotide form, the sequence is TGTGCCAGCAGTGGGGGACAGAACACCGGGGAGCTGTTTTTT.